These T cell receptor beta chains were read from a single sample in a study of T cells in Graves' hyperthyroidism and ophthalmopathy. TCRdb ran MiXCR on the multiplex PCR reads and lists one entry per CDR3 protein. This table holds around 440,000 distinct CDR3 sequences, around 16% found once. The sample was blood. The receptors derive from a woman aged 18-35 years with Graves' hyperthyroidism. Each CDR3 is given with its conserved first and last residue. Each record gives: J gene, CDR3 length, V gene, clone size, D gene, CDR3 DNA, CDR3 protein. D genes are given only for firm matches. Clone sizes are given selectively: once, few, many, or a class where the clone is expanded.

>TRBJ1-2|17|TRBV7-2|NA|NA
TGTGCCAGCAGCTTAGAAGTGGCCGCGGCAGGGAAAAATGGCTACACCTTC
CASSLEVAAAGKNGYTF
>TRBJ2-7|13|TRBV7-9|NA|NA
TGTGCCAGCAGCACCAAAGTTTCGTTCGAGCAGTACTTC
CASSTKVSFEQYF
>TRBJ2-6|18|TRBV7-2|many|NA
TGTGCCAGCAGCACAGCAGGGTACGGGGTCTCTGGGGCCAACGTCCTGACTTTC
CASSTAGYGVSGANVLTF
>TRBJ1-2|14|TRBV4-3|few|TRBD1
TGCGCCAGCAGCCACCTCGGACAGGGCCATGGCTACACCTTC
CASSHLGQGHGYTF
>TRBJ2-7|12|TRBV20-1|many|NA
TGCAGTGCTAGAGAAGCCTCCTACGAGCAGTACTTC
CSAREASYEQYF
>TRBJ2-1|17|TRBV20-1|NA|TRBD2
TGCAGTGCTAGAGATTTGGGACTAGCGGGAGTGGGCAATGAGCAGTTCTTC
CSARDLGLAGVGNEQFF
>TRBJ2-7|14|TRBV7-2|NA|NA
TGTGCCAGCACCAAAGGGGACGCCACACGCGAGCAGTACTTC
CASTKGDATREQYF
>TRBJ2-1|15|TRBV7-9|many|NA
TGTGCCAGCAGCCCATTCCCGCTAGACAGGAATGAGCAGTTCTTC
CASSPFPLDRNEQFF
>TRBJ2-3|15|TRBV7-2|many|TRBD2
TGTGCCACCAGTCTAGCGGGGCTCCACACAGATACGCAGTATTTT
CATSLAGLHTDTQYF
>TRBJ2-5|16|TRBV7-8|many|NA
TGTGCCAGCAGCTTAGTTCAAGGAGGGAAGATTTGGACCCAGTACTTC
CASSLVQGGKIWTQYF
>TRBJ2-3|16|TRBV7-3|many|NA
TGTGCCAGCAGCCCGACCGGGAGCCGACGGGCAGATACGCAGTATTTT
CASSPTGSRRADTQYF
>TRBJ2-7|15|TRBV6-1|many|NA
TGTGCCAGCAAACGCACCGGGGCCCTATCTTACGAGCAGTACTTC
CASKRTGALSYEQYF
>TRBJ1-6|16|TRBV7-9|NA|TRBD1
TGTGCCAGCAGCCCCGGGACAGGGGGCCGCAATTCACCCCTCCACTTT
CASSPGTGGRNSPLHF
>TRBJ1-6|15|TRBV7-3|few|TRBD1
TGTGCCAGCAGCTTAACGGACAGGGGCAATTCACCCCTCCACTTT
CASSLTDRGNSPLHF
>TRBJ2-2|13|TRBV20-1|NA|NA
TGCAGTGGGTCGCGGGAGAACACCGGGGAGCTGTTTTTT
CSGSRENTGELFF
>TRBJ2-1|12|TRBV7-2|many|NA
TGTGCCAGCAGCTTCGCCTTCAATGAGCAGTTCTTC
CASSFAFNEQFF
>TRBJ1-1|12|TRBV12-3/TRBV12-4|NA|NA
TGTGCCAGCAGTCACCGAACCCCCGAGGCTTTCTTT
CASSHRTPEAFF
>TRBJ2-7|16|TRBV5-5|NA|NA
TGTGCCAGCAGCCTCCAGACGGGACGGTCCTCCTACGAGCAGTACTTC
CASSLQTGRSSYEQYF
>TRBJ1-6|13|TRBV6-1|NA|NA
TGTGCCAGCAAAAAGACCAGGGCTTCACCCCTCCACTTT
CASKKTRASPLHF
>TRBJ2-7|15|TRBV28|many|TRBD1
TGTGCCAGCAGTTTATTTGGGACAGATCCCTACGAGCAGTACTTC
CASSLFGTDPYEQYF
>TRBJ1-1|14|TRBV3-1|many|TRBD1
TGTGCCAGCGGAGATTACAGGGGGCGGACTGAAGCTTTCTTT
CASGDYRGRTEAFF
>TRBJ2-7|14|TRBV28|NA|NA
TGTGCCACAGGGAGATCCTTCTTGGGCTACGAGCAGTACTTC
CATGRSFLGYEQYF
>TRBJ2-5|14|TRBV11-2|many|TRBD2
TGTGCCAGCAGCCGATTAGCGGGGGTGGAGACCCAGTACTTC
CASSRLAGVETQYF
>TRBJ1-3|14|TRBV7-3|NA|NA
TGTGCCAGCAGCACAACTAAAGGAGGAAACACCATATATTTT
CASSTTKGGNTIYF
>TRBJ2-1|19|TRBV24-1|NA|TRBD2
TGTGCCACCAGTGACACCGGGACTAGCGGACCTCGCTCCCACAATGAGCAGTTCTTC
CATSDTGTSGPRSHNEQFF
>TRBJ2-5|16|TRBV3-1|many|NA
TGTGCCAGCAGTCGCGCCACGAGGGCGTGGAGGGAGACCCAGTACTTC
CASSRATRAWRETQYF
>TRBJ2-3|19|TRBV12-3/TRBV12-4|many|NA
TGTGCCAGCAGTTTAGAACCCCCGATACATATCTCTAGCACAGATACGCAGTATTTT
CASSLEPPIHISSTDTQYF
>TRBJ2-1|14|TRBV6-1|NA|NA
TGTGCCAGCAGTTATAGGGGCAATCTAGGTGAGCAGTTCTTC
CASSYRGNLGEQFF
>TRBJ2-1|18|TRBV12-3/TRBV12-4|NA|TRBD2
TGTGCCAGCATCCTGGGACTAGCGGGGGGGCCAATGGGCAATGAGCAGTTCTTC
CASILGLAGGPMGNEQFF
>TRBJ1-1|13|TRBV20-1|NA|NA
TGCAGTGCCCAAGGGCAGGCGAACACTGAAGCTTTCTTT
CSAQGQANTEAFF
>TRBJ1-5|16|TRBV28|NA|NA
TGTGCCAGCAGTCCTCCGGGGGCGGGGTACAATCAGCCCCAGCATTTT
CASSPPGAGYNQPQHF
>TRBJ1-1|16|TRBV18|NA|TRBD1
TGTGCCAGTAGCCAATCTCCGGGACAGAGAACCAGTGAAGCTCTCTTT
CASSQSPGQRTSEALF
>TRBJ2-2|17|TRBV11-3|many|NA
TGTGCCAGCAGCTTAGGACGCCGGGATCTCAGAACCGGGGAGCTGTTTTTT
CASSLGRRDLRTGELFF
>TRBJ1-1|15|TRBV28|many|NA
TGTGCCAGCAGTTTTAATCGGGGGATTGACACTGAAGCTTTCTTT
CASSFNRGIDTEAFF
>TRBJ2-7|11|TRBV7-8|many|NA
TGTGCCAGCAGCATCACTAGCGAGCAGTACTTC
CASSITSEQYF
>TRBJ1-5|14|TRBV4-1|NA|NA
TGCGCCAGCAGCCAAGATCCGGTGGGCCAGCCCCAGCATTTT
CASSQDPVGQPQHF
>TRBJ2-3|15|TRBV27|few|TRBD1
TGTGCCAGCAGTAAGGGACAGGGTGTCACAGATACGCAGTATTTT
CASSKGQGVTDTQYF
>TRBJ2-5|15|TRBV28|many|TRBD1
TGTGCCAGCAGTCTATATGGGACAGCTGGAGAGACCCAGTACTTC
CASSLYGTAGETQYF
>TRBJ2-5|15|TRBV7-8|NA|NA
TGTGCCAGCAGCCAGAACCAAGGGGGGGTGGAGACCCAGTACTTC
CASSQNQGGVETQYF
>TRBJ1-1|15|TRBV10-3|NA|TRBD1
TGTGCCATCAGTGTTGAACAGGGGATTAACACTGAAGCTTTCTTT
CAISVEQGINTEAFF
>TRBJ1-1|13|TRBV24-1|many|NA
NA
CATSDVGQGISFF
>TRBJ1-4|14|TRBV18|NA|NA
TGTGCCAGCTCACCCACCTCAACTAATGAAAAACTGTTTTTT
CASSPTSTNEKLFF
>TRBJ2-7|16|TRBV10-3|few|TRBD2
TGTGCCATCAGTGAGTCCACAAGCGGGGCCGTCTACGAGCAGTACTTC
CAISESTSGAVYEQYF
>TRBJ1-1|15|TRBV6-4|NA|NA
TGTGCCAGCAGTTACTCGGTTCCCCCGGTCGGGGAAGCTTTCTTT
CASSYSVPPVGEAFF
>TRBJ2-1|15|TRBV20-1|many|NA
TGCAGTGCTGGAGGGGCCCTTAGAGGGATGGATGAGCAGTTCTTC
CSAGGALRGMDEQFF
>TRBJ1-2|13|TRBV3-1|many|NA
TGTGCCAGTACGGGAGGGGGAGCTTATGGCTACACCTTC
CASTGGGAYGYTF
>TRBJ2-3|17|TRBV20-1|many|NA
TGCAGTGCTAGCTTAATAGACAGGAGCATTATTACAGATACGCAGTATTTT
CSASLIDRSIITDTQYF
>TRBJ2-1|16|TRBV5-6|NA|TRBD2
TGTGCCAGCAGCTTACTTTGGGGCGGGGGGGTAAATGAGCAGTTCTTC
CASSLLWGGGVNEQFF
>TRBJ1-4|16|TRBV19|few|TRBD1
TGTGCCAGTAGTGACAGGGGCCGTTCAACTAATGAAAAACTGTTTTTT
CASSDRGRSTNEKLFF
>TRBJ1-5|17|TRBV6-1|few|NA
TGTGCCAGCAGTTATCCAAAGGAAGGGTTGAAGAATCAGCCCCAGCATTTT
CASSYPKEGLKNQPQHF
>TRBJ1-2|13|TRBV3-1|many|TRBD1
TGTGCCAGCAGCCGAGGACAGGGAAGTGGCTACACCTTC
CASSRGQGSGYTF
>TRBJ2-7|15|TRBV27|NA|NA
TGTGCCAGCAGTGCCTCCCAGGTGCCTGAGTACGAGCAGTACTTC
CASSASQVPEYEQYF